Reported below is one T cell receptor beta chain. Participant ages covered roughly 18 to 89 years across 24 US areas. The sample comes from a study of blood T cell repertoires in COVID-19. On the study more broadly: Samples taken during acute and convalescent COVID-19 were collected in the United States, Italy and Spain.

V lost 0 bases, J lost 3 bases, and 1 base stayed unmatched. Germline V gene data show CDR1 as MNHNS and CDR2 as SASEGT. This CDR3 has 14 amino acids. The protocol was immunoSEQ multiplex PCR, while the TCRdb copy is restricted to in-frame clones and leaves out a portion. The table shows approximately 200,000 clones, with 88% occurring only once. This sequence was found in a woman in her 30s who had been exposed to COVID-19. The J gene is TRBJ1-2, the V gene TRBV6-1; TRBD1 matches 7 bases. The sequencing sample was made of PBMCs or T cells enriched from blood (not recorded which). CDR3 in amino acids: CASSEAQGDYGYTF. As DNA, the CDR3 is TGTGCCAGCAGTGAAGCGCAGGGGGACTATGGCTACACCTTC.